Reported below is one TCR beta chain. J was trimmed by 13 bases and V by 5 bases; bases with no gene match: 15. The germline gives CDR1 SGHVS, CDR2 FQNEAQ. The CDR3 contains 16 residues. Exclusion applied to patients with other autoimmune diseases, uncontrolled infections, pregnancy or lactation. Each diagnosis was determined on the basis of clinical symptoms, serum thyroxine, TRAb, thyroid ultrasound and orbital computed tomography. This record comes from a study of Graves' ophthalmopathy and Graves' hyperthyroidism. Study-level background: Peripheral blood (taken before any treatment) was collected at initial diagnosis.

Investigators amplified TCR beta CDR3 regions from RNA transcripts. Second-round multiplex PCR came after first-round RT-PCR with HTBI primers. Each CDR3 protein is one row after TCRdb ran MiXCR on the multiplex PCR reads. The table records about 700,000 distinct CDR3 sequences, 40% of them present only once. The V gene is TRBV7-8, the J gene TRBJ1-6; 9 bases line up with TRBD1. Sequencing used peripheral blood. The receptor was derived from an adult man with Graves' ophthalmopathy. The CDR3 DNA follows: TGTGCCAGCAGCCAAGATCTTCGACAGGGGGGTACGCCCCTCCACTTT. Its protein is CASSQDLRQGGTPLHF.